The clone carrying this T cell receptor (beta chain) has only a few counts. As yet, its antigen is unknown. TCRdb re-called the reads with MiXCR, one entry per CDR3 protein. The profile covers about a million distinct CDR3 sequences, with less than 40% appearing a single time and 11% to 15% taken by the ten largest. The record originates from a study of T cell repertoires in cytomegalovirus infection. Study in general: CMV epitopes that were recently identified and HLA-C-restricted were used alongside well-studied HLA-B-restricted ones. Based on public TCR beta signatures, there were indications of CMV infection and of a matching HLA type.

The study, taken as a whole, reports: The study identified carriers of CMV plus the relevant HLA from cumulative public TCR beta family frequency. Ex vivo responses were dominated by HLA-C-restricted CMV-specific TCR beta clonotypes.

V was cut by 2 bases and J by 5 bases, with 9 bases left in between. The germline CDR1 and CDR2 sequences are MGHDK and SYGVNS. The length of the CDR3 is 13 residues. The genes are TRBV25-1 and TRBJ1-2, with a possible D match to TRBD1 (5 bases). The source was cultured CD8+ T cells from PBMCs, collected from culture after CMV antigen stimulation. The TCR originated in a human donor in good health (CMV status not recorded). Some clones in this sample may be carry-over from other donors' samples. CDR3 sequence (DNA): TGTGCCAGCAGTGAAGGGGACTTTTATGGCTACACCTTC. This codes for CASSEGDFYGYTF.